This T cell receptor beta chain was recorded in a study of T cells in Graves' hyperthyroidism and ophthalmopathy. Study-wide points: Most expanded thyroid clonotypes above 0.001 recurred in blood.

In this sample, this clonotype turned up many times. The antigen remains unidentified. V was shortened by 0 bases and J by 0 bases, with 15 bases between the two germline ends. The CDR3 contains 18 residues. Germline V gene lookup returns CDR1 MNHNY and CDR2 SVGAGI (reference sequence). There were TCR beta CDR3 regions amplified from RNA transcripts. First-round RT-PCR with HTBI primers amplified the TCR CDR3 region. TCRdb ran MiXCR on the multiplex PCR reads and lists one entry per CDR3 protein. The table records about 610,000 distinct CDR3 sequences, 46% of them present only once. When ophthalmopathy did not progress within 18 months, Graves' hyperthyroidism was considered stable. Exclusion followed for patients with uncontrolled infection, other autoimmune disease, pregnancy or lactation.

This sequence joins TRBV6-6 and TRBJ1-3; a possible D gene is TRBD1 (5 bases). The receptor was derived from a woman aged 18-29 years with Graves' hyperthyroidism. Sequencing input: peripheral blood or thyroid tissue (not recorded which). The CDR3 DNA sequence: TGTGCCAGCAGTTACTCGATTGGCCAGGGCAACTCTGGAAACACCATATATTTT. This translates into CASSYSIGQGNSGNTIYF.